This TCR beta chain was profiled in a study of PD-1 blockade in classical Hodgkin lymphoma. V lost 3 bases and J lost 0, with 14 bases in between. CDR3 size: 16 residues. The V gene's germline CDR1 is SGHTS and CDR2 YDEGEE. Brentuximab vedotin exposure varied among the patients, all of whom had relapsed after autologous stem cell transplantation. The data were produced by immunoSEQ multiplex PCR, yet TCRdb's version contains in-frame clones alone and is incomplete. This table has under 95,000 clones, around 90% appearing once. This material consisted of peripheral blood mononuclear cells (PBMCs), taken before the second cycle of nivolumab. The J gene is TRBJ2-3, the V gene TRBV5-8; no clear D. The receptor was isolated from a human donor with classical Hodgkin lymphoma. The CDR3 region is CASSSSTRSSTDTQYF. DNA of the CDR3: TGTGCCAGCAGCTCCTCGACACGATCTAGCACAGATACGCAGTATTTT.